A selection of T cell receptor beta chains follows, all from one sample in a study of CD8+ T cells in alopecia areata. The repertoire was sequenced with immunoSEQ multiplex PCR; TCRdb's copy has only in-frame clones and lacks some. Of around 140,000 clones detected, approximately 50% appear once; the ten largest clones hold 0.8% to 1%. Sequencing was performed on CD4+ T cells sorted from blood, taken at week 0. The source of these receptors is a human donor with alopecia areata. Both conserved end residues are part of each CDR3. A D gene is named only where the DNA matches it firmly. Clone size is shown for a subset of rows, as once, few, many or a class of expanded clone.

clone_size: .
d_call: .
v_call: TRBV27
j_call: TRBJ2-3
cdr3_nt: TGTGCCAGCAGTTTAACCCGTCCTCCTAGCACAGATACGCAGTATTTT
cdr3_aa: CASSLTRPPSTDTQYF

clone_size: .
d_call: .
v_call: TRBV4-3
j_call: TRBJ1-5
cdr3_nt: TGCGCCAGCAGCCAAGACGGACGGACCAATCAGCCCCAGCATTTT
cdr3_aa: CASSQDGRTNQPQHF

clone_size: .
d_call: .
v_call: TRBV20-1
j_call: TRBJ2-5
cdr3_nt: TGCAGTGCCACTCCGCGAACCCAGGGGCACTTC
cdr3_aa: CSATPRTQGHF

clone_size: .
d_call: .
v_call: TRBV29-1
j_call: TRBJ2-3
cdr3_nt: TGCAGCGTTGAAGGTACGGACTTGTACACAGATACGCAGTATTTT
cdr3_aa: CSVEGTDLYTDTQYF

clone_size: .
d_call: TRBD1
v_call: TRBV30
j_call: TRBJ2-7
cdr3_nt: TGTGCCTGGAGCCCCCTTGGCAGGGGGCGCGAGCAGTACTTC
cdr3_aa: CAWSPLGRGREQYF

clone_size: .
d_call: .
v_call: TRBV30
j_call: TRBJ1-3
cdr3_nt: TGTGCCTGGAGTGTATGGTCGCGAAAGTCTTCTGGAAACACCATATATTTT
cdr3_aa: CAWSVWSRKSSGNTIYF

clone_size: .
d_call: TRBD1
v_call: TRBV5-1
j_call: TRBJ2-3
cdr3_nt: TGCGCCAGCAGCGGGGGACAGGGGGTAGCAGATACGCAGTATTTT
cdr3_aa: CASSGGQGVADTQYF

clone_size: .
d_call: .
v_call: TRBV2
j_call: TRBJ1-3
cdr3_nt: TGTGCCAGCAGAGGCCCGATCTCTGGAAACACCATATATTTT
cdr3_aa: CASRGPISGNTIYF

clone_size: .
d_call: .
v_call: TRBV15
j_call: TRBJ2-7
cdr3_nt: TGTGCCACCAGCAGAGATGGTGGCCTTCAGAACGACGAGCAGTACTTC
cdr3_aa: CATSRDGGLQNDEQYF

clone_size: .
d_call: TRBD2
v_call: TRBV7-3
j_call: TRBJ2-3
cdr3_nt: TGTGCCAGCAGCAAAGGGACTAGCGCCACAGATACGCAGTATTTT
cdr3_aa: CASSKGTSATDTQYF

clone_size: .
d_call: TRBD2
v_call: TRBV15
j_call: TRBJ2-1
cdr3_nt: TGTGCCACCAGCAGGGATAGCGGGAGGGCCCTCAATGAGCAGTTCTTC
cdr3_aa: CATSRDSGRALNEQFF

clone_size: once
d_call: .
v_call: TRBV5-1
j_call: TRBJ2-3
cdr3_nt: TGCGCCAGCAGCTCGGGAAGCTCGGGGGATACGCAGTATTTT
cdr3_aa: CASSSGSSGDTQYF

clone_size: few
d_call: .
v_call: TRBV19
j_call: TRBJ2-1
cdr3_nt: TGTGCCATAAGGGGCAGAGATAGGAATGAGCAGTTCTTC
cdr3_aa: CAIRGRDRNEQFF

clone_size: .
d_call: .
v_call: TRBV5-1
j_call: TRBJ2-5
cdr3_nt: TGCGCCAGCAGCCCTGGGGGTAGCCAGGGGGAGACCCAGTACTTC
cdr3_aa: CASSPGGSQGETQYF

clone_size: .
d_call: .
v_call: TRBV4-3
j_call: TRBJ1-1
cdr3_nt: TGCGCCAGCAGCCAAGAATCCGCCACTGAAGCTTTCTTT
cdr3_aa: CASSQESATEAFF

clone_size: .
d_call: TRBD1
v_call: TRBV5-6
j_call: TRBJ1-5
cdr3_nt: TGTGCCAGCAGCTTGGTAGATCCGGGACAGGGAAAACAGCCCCAGCATTTT
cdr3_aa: CASSLVDPGQGKQPQHF

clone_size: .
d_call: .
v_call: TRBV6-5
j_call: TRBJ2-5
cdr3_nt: TGTGCCAGCAGCCCCACCTGGGGTTTTCAAGAGACCCAGTACTTC
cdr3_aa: CASSPTWGFQETQYF

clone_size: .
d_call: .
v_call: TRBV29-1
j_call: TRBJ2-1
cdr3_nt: TGCAGCGTTGAAGAGCGTCGCGGAGAGCAGTTCTTC
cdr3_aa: CSVEERRGEQFF

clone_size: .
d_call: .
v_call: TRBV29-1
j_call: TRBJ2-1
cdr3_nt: TGCACCTCGGACAGGCAGTTCTTC
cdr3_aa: CTSDRQFF

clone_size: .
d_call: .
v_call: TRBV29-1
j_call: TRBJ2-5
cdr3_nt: TGCAGCGTTGAATCCGCCGGGATTGGTGAGACCCAGTACTTC
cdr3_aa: CSVESAGIGETQYF

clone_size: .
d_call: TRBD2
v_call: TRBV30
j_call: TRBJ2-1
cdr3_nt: TGTGCCTGGATCGACCAGACTAGCCCCTACAATGAGCAGTTCTTC
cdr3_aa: CAWIDQTSPYNEQFF

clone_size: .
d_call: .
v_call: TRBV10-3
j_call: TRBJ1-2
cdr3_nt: TGTGCCATCAGTGTTCAGGCGCATGGCTACACCTTC
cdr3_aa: CAISVQAHGYTF

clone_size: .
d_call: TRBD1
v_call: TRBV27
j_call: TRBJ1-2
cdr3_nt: TGTGCCAGCAGGAGACAGGGCTCGGACTATGGCTACACCTTC
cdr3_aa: CASRRQGSDYGYTF

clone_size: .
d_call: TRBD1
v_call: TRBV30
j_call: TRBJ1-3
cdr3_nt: TGTGCCTGGCAGACAGGGGCTGGAAACACCATATATTTT
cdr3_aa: CAWQTGAGNTIYF

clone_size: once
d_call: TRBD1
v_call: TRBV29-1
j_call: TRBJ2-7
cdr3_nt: TGCAGCGTTGAGACAGGGGGCTACGAGCAGTACTTC
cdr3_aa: CSVETGGYEQYF

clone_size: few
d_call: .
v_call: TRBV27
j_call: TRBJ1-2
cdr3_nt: TGTGCCAGCAGTTTATGGCGAGGCTATGGCTACACCTTC
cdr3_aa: CASSLWRGYGYTF

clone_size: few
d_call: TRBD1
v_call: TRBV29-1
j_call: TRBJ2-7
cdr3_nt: TGCAGCGTTCTGGGACAGTTTACGTACGAGCAGTACTTC
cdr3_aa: CSVLGQFTYEQYF

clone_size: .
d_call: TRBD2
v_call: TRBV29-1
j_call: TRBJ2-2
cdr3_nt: TGCAGCGTCAGAAATTCTGCGGGAGTGGTCACCGGGGAGCTGTTTTTT
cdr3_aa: CSVRNSAGVVTGELFF

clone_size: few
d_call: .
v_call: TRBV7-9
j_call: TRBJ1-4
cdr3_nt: TGTGCCAGCAACAGGAGGGGGGAAAAACTGTTTTTT
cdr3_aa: CASNRRGEKLFF

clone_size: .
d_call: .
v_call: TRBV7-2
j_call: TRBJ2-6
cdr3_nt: TGTGCCAGCAGCTTTGTGGCAGGCCTCTCCTCTGGGGCCAACGTCCTGACTTTC
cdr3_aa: CASSFVAGLSSGANVLTF

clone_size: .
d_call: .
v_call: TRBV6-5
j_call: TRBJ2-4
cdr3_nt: TGTGCCAGCAGTTTGTTGGGAGGAGTGGCCAAAAACATTCAGTACTTC
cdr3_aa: CASSLLGGVAKNIQYF

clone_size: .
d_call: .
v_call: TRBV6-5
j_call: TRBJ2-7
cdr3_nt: TGTGCCAGCAGTAGGGGAGGCTCCTACGAGCAGTACTTC
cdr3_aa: CASSRGGSYEQYF

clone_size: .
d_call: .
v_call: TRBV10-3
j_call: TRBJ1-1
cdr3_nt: TGTGCCATCAGTGAGTCCAGGGCGACATTCAGTGGCACTGAAGCTTTCTTT
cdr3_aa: CAISESRATFSGTEAFF

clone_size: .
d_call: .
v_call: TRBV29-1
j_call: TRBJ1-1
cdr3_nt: TGCAGCGTTACAGACACCACTGAAGCTTTCTTT
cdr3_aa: CSVTDTTEAFF

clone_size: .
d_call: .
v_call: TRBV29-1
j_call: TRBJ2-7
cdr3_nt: TGCAGCGTTGATCTCGGGGGCCGGTCGCCCTACGAGCAGTACTTC
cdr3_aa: CSVDLGGRSPYEQYF

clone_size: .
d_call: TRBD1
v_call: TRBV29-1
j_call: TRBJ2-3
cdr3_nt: TGCAGCGTTTCAGACAGGGGAGGCACAGATACGCAGTATTTT
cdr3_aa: CSVSDRGGTDTQYF

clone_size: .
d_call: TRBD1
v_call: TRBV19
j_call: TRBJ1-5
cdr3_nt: TGTGCCAGTAGTGTGACAGGGGGCGGGCAGCCCCAGCATTTT
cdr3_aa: CASSVTGGGQPQHF

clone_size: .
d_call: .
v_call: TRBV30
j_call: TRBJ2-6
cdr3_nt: TGTGCCTGGGAGGAGGGGCAAACCTCTGGGGCCAACGTCCTGACTTTC
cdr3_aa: CAWEEGQTSGANVLTF

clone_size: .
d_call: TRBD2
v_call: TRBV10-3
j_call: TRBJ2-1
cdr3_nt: TGTGCCATCAGGGCGCCGGGACTAACAAGGGACAATGAGCAGTTCTTC
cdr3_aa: CAIRAPGLTRDNEQFF

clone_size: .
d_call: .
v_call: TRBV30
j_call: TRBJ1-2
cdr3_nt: TGTGCCTGGAGTCCCCCCCGTAGTGGCTACACCTTC
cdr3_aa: CAWSPPRSGYTF

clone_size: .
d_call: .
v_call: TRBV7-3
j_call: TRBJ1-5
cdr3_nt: TGTGCCAGCAGCTTAACGCAGGCTCAGCCCCAGCATTTT
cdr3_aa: CASSLTQAQPQHF

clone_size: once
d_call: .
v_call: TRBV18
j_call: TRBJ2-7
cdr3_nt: TGTGCCAGCTCACCACGTGGGACTCCGACCTACGAGCAGTACTTC
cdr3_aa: CASSPRGTPTYEQYF

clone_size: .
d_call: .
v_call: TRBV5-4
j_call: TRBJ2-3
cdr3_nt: TGTGCCAGCAGACCAGGGAGCGGGTACACAGATACGCAGTATTTT
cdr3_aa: CASRPGSGYTDTQYF

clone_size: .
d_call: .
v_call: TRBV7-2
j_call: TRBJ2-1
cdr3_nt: TGTGCCAGCAGCTTAGGCGGGACAGTGACCTACAATGAGCAGTTCTTC
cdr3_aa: CASSLGGTVTYNEQFF

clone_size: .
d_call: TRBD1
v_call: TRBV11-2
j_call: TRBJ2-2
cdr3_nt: TGTGCCAGCAGCGAAACAGGGGGTGGAACCGGGGAGCTGTTTTTT
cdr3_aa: CASSETGGGTGELFF